The sequence of this T cell receptor beta chain was determined in a study of cytomegalovirus exposure and HLA in healthy donors. Study-wide context: It was reported in a later analysis that the same platform had been used for the 120 validation repertoires as for the roughly 650 first-cohort repertoires. Overall study findings and caveats: In the 130 or so validation repertoires, approximately 94% of cluster scores exceeded 0, per a later analysis.

This table comes from immunoSEQ multiplex PCR, and its TCRdb copy is limited to in-frame clones, with some not included. The sample has under 150,000 clones, about 86% seen once; the top ten hold roughly 7.7%. This clone was observed a single time. No antigen is known for it. Losses at the gene ends were 1 base for V and 7 bases for J; bases not matched to a gene: 5. There are 15 residues in the CDR3. CDR1 and CDR2 (germline): SGHVS, FQNEAQ. Sequenced sample: PBMCs. The clonotype originates from a woman in her late teens or twenties in good health and CMV-seropositive. This chain uses TRBV7-8 with TRBJ1-4; 8 nucleotides line up with TRBD1. This chain's CDR3 is CASSLDQGASEKLFF. The CDR3 region has the DNA TGTGCCAGCAGCTTAGATCAGGGGGCTAGTGAAAAACTGTTTTTT.